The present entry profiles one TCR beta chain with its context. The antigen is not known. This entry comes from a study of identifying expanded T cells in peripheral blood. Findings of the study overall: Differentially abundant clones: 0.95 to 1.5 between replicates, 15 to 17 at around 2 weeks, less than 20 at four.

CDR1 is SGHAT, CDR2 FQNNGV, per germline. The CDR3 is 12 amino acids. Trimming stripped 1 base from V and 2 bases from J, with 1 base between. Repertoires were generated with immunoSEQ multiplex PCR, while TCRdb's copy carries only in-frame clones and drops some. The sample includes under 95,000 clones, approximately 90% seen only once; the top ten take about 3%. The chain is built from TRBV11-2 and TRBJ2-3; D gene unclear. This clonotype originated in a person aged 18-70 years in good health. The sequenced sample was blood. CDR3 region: CASSLATDTQYF. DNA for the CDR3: TGTGCCAGCAGCTTAGCCACAGATACGCAGTATTTT.